This T cell receptor beta chain was identified during a study of T-cell reconstitution after alpha-beta-depleted transplantation in children. Library preparation (for TCRbeta) was performed with unique molecular identifiers. One entry per CDR3 protein results from TCRdb running MiXCR on the PCR reads. The table shows about 72,000 distinct CDR3 sequences, with about 6.7% occurring only once. The CDR3 has 14 residues. Germline V CDR1 and CDR2: SGHTS, YDEGEE. Trimming removed 0 bases from V and 4 bases from J, with 10 bases in between. This clonotype was recorded at least ten times. The sample in question was PBMCs from the stem cell graft donor, obtained from the stem cell graft. The source is a human donor who donated a stem cell graft to a child with acute lymphoblastic leukemia. The chain combines TRBV5-8 with TRBJ2-5, with a tentative D call TRBD1 (6 bases). The CDR3 DNA reads TGTGCCAGCAGCTTGGACAGGGCGGGAGAGACCCAGTACTTC. As protein: CASSLDRAGETQYF.